The rows below give T cell receptor beta chains drawn from one sample of a study of T cell responses to AZD1222 COVID-19 vaccine. The method was immunoSEQ multiplex PCR; TCRdb's version includes in-frame clones alone and lacks a portion of them. The sample holds about 88,000 clones, roughly nine tenths seen once. The sample consisted of peripheral blood, taken on day 0 of AZD1222 vaccination. These receptors were collected from an adult in good health. Each CDR3 is given with its conserved first and last residue. D genes are given only for firm matches. Clone size, where shown, is once, few, many, or a class for clones that have expanded.

>.|TRBV7-2|TRBD2|16|TRBJ2-3
CASSPGTSGLSDTQYF
TGTGCCAGCAGCCCCGGGACTAGCGGGTTATCAGATACGCAGTATTTT
>.|TRBV5-6|.|14|TRBJ2-7
CASSFSGIPHEQYF
TGTGCCAGCAGCTTTTCTGGGATCCCACACGAGCAGTACTTC
>.|TRBV5-8|.|11|TRBJ2-7
CASSHSYEQYF
TGTGCCAGCAGCCACTCCTACGAGCAGTACTTC
>.|TRBV18|.|15|TRBJ2-3
CASSFLTGTTDTQYF
TGTGCCAGCTCATTCCTAACAGGGACCACAGATACGCAGTATTTT
>.|TRBV11-2|TRBD1|19|TRBJ1-1
CASSRSSTGGGSMNTEAFF
TGTGCCAGCAGCCGATCCTCGACAGGGGGCGGTTCGATGAACACTGAAGCTTTCTTT
>.|TRBV28|.|16|TRBJ2-7
CASSSPRKQGAYEQYF
TGTGCCAGCAGTTCCCCCCGCAAACAGGGCGCCTACGAGCAGTACTTC
>few|TRBV14|.|14|TRBJ1-2
CASSQDRAGYGYTF
TGTGCCAGCAGCCAAGATCGGGCAGGCTATGGCTACACCTTC
>.|TRBV2|TRBD1|18|TRBJ2-1
CASRGTGNRGRSYNEQFF
TGTGCCAGCAGGGGGACAGGGAACAGGGGTAGGAGTTACAATGAGCAGTTCTTC
>.|TRBV30|.|14|TRBJ2-7
CAWNRRDRPYEQYF
TGTGCCTGGAATCGGCGGGACAGACCCTACGAGCAGTACTTC
>.|TRBV3-1/TRBV3-2|TRBD1|15|TRBJ1-1
CASSQTGAQNTEAFF
TGTGCCAGCAGCCAAACAGGGGCCCAGAACACTGAAGCTTTCTTT
>.|TRBV28|.|12|TRBJ1-5
CASGWLHQPQHF
TGTGCCAGTGGGTGGCTTCATCAGCCCCAGCATTTT
>.|TRBV12-3/TRBV12-4|.|11|TRBJ2-1
CASRHYNEQFF
TGTGCCAGCAGGCACTACAATGAGCAGTTCTTC
>.|TRBV6-5|.|12|TRBJ1-1
CASTYWTAEAFF
TGTGCCAGCACCTACTGGACAGCTGAAGCTTTCTTT
>.|TRBV11-2|.|13|TRBJ2-5
CASSLSHQQTQYF
TGTGCCAGCAGCTTGTCGCACCAGCAGACCCAGTACTTC
>.|TRBV6-5|.|13|TRBJ1-1
CATSQGSNTEAFF
TGTGCCACCAGCCAGGGTTCTAACACTGAAGCTTTCTTT
>.|TRBV5-8|.|11|TRBJ1-1
CASSIQGHAFF
TGTGCCAGCAGCATACAGGGTCATGCTTTCTTT
>.|TRBV7-3|TRBD2|14|TRBJ2-3
CASSHSGGGDTQYF
TGTGCCAGCAGCCATAGCGGGGGAGGGGATACGCAGTATTTT
>.|TRBV3-1/TRBV3-2|TRBD1|15|TRBJ1-6
CASSQGEGAGSPLHF
TGTGCCAGCAGCCAGGGTGAGGGGGCGGGCTCACCCCTCCACTTT
>.|TRBV12-3/TRBV12-4|.|13|TRBJ1-4
CASSLAGTEKLFF
TGTGCCAGCAGTTTAGCCGGGACCGAAAAACTGTTTTTT
>.|TRBV27|TRBD1|15|TRBJ2-3
CASSVLGQGRDTQYF
TGTGCCAGCAGTGTCCTTGGACAGGGAAGGGATACGCAGTATTTT
>.|TRBV5-1|.|13|TRBJ2-1
CASSITGTNEQFF
TGCGCCAGCAGCATTACCGGGACTAATGAGCAGTTCTTC
>.|TRBV7-6|.|12|TRBJ2-1
CATSGGYNEQFF
TGTGCCACCTCCGGGGGCTACAATGAGCAGTTCTTC
>.|TRBV3-1/TRBV3-2|.|12|TRBJ1-1
CASSQEFSDAFF
TGTGCCAGCAGCCAAGAGTTCTCCGACGCTTTCTTT
>.|TRBV12-5|TRBD1|14|TRBJ2-2
CASGWTGDTGELFF
TGTGCTAGTGGATGGACAGGAGACACCGGGGAGCTGTTTTTT
>.|TRBV10-3|TRBD1|15|TRBJ1-1
CAIAPRTGRGTEAFF
TGTGCCATCGCCCCCCGGACAGGGCGGGGCACTGAAGCTTTCTTT
>.|TRBV27|.|17|TRBJ2-3
CASSPGWGGPSSDTQCF
TGTGCCAGCAGTCCAGGATGGGGGGGGCCCAGTTCAGATACGCAGTGTTTT
>once|TRBV4-2|TRBD1|17|TRBJ1-5
CASSQEGTGGSNQPQHF
TGTGCCAGCAGCCAAGAGGGGACAGGGGGTAGCAATCAGCCCCAGCATTTT
>few|TRBV5-1|.|17|TRBJ1-6
CASSLGSQSSYNSPLHF
TGCGCCAGCAGCTTAGGGTCCCAAAGCTCCTATAATTCACCCCTCCACTTT
>once|TRBV15|TRBD1|16|TRBJ1-5
CATSGDRQGNNQPQHF
TGTGCCACCAGCGGAGATAGACAGGGGAACAATCAGCCCCAGCATTTT
>.|TRBV7-2|TRBD2|13|TRBJ2-5
CASSRGGEETQYF
TGTGCCAGCAGCCGGGGGGGGGAAGAGACCCAGTACTTC
>.|TRBV7-2|.|15|TRBJ1-4
CASSRTGTTNEKLFF
TGTGCCAGCAGCCGTACAGGGACCACTAATGAAAAACTGTTTTTT
>.|TRBV29-1|.|11|TRBJ1-2
CSVPRLGGYTF
TGCAGCGTTCCTAGGTTGGGGGGCTACACCTTC
>.|TRBV19|TRBD2|15|TRBJ2-1
CASRPASGGLMKQFF
TGTGCCAGTAGACCGGCTAGCGGGGGGTTAATGAAGCAGTTCTTC
>.|TRBV5-1|TRBD1|15|TRBJ1-4
CASSRRDRDNEKLFF
TGCGCCAGCAGCCGCCGGGACAGGGATAATGAAAAACTGTTTTTT
>once|TRBV2|.|17|TRBJ2-7
CASSDHRASKGTYEQYF
TGTGCCAGCAGTGACCACAGGGCGTCTAAAGGCACCTACGAGCAGTACTTC
>.|TRBV19|.|13|TRBJ1-2
CASSPDSFYGYTF
TGTGCCAGTAGCCCAGACAGCTTCTATGGCTACACCTTC
>.|TRBV7-2|.|14|TRBJ2-7
CASSWRLDSYEQYF
TGTGCCAGCAGCTGGAGGCTAGATTCCTACGAGCAGTACTTC